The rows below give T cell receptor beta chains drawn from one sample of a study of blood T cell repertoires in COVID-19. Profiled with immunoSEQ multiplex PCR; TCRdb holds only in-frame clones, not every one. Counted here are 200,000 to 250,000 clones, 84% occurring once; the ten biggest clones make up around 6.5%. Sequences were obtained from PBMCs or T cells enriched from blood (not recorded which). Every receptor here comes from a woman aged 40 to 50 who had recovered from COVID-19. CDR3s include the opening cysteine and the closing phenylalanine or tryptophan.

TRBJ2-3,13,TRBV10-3,CAITGQGTDTQYF
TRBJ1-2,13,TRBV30,CAWNPGQGMDYTF
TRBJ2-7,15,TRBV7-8,CASSTQRLAEYEQYF
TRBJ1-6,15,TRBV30,CAWSVAISGISPLHF
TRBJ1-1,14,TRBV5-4,CASSRDRGNTEAFF
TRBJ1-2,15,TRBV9,CASSAMGGLDYGYTF
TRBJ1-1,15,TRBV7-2,CASSLRGSMNTEAFF
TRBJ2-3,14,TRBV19,CASSIVLAADTQYF
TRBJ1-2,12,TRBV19,CASGGTNYGYTF
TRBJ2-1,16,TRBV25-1,CASTTSLGQGALEQFF
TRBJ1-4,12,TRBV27,CASSPGGLKLFF
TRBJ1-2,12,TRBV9,CASSVPNYGYTF
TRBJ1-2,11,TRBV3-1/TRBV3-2,CASSQRYGYTF
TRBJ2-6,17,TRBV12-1,CASSQLIFPSGANVLTF
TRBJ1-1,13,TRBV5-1,CASSQTGNTEAFF